This TCR beta chain was sequenced for a study of cytotoxic CD8 clonotypes in ibrutinib-treated CLL. The study's findings and limits: Sustained-remission and progressing patients had unequal sampling times.

The V and J ends lost 0 bases and 4 bases, in that order; junction bases with no gene match: 0. The CDR3 loop spans 15 amino acids. Looked up from germline, CDR1 is SGHRS and CDR2 is YFSETQ. Sequencing was performed with immunoSEQ multiplex PCR; in TCRdb, only in-frame clones are kept and a portion is missing. In the table there are some 290,000 clones, around four fifths of which are singletons. Notes on this clone: The antigen is undetermined. The sample contains more than one DNA sequence encoding this CDR3.

The material sequenced was PBMCs, taken before ibrutinib treatment. V is TRBV5-1 and J is TRBJ2-2; 10 nucleotides line up with TRBD1. This TCR was sampled from a human donor with chronic lymphocytic leukemia. The CDR3 loop reads CASSLGQGATGELFF. DNA for the CDR3: TGCGCCAGCAGCTTGGGACAGGGGGCCACCGGGGAGCTGTTTTTT.